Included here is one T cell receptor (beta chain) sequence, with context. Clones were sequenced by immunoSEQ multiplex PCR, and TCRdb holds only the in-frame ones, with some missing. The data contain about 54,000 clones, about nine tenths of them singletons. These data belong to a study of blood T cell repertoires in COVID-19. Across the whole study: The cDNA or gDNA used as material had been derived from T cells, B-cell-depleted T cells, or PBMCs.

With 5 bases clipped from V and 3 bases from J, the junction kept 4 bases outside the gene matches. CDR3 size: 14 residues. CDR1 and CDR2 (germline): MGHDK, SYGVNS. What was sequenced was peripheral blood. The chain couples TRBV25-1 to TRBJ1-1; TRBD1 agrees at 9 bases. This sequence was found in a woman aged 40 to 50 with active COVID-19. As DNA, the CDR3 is TGTGCCAGCAGTCCAGGACAGGGGTACACTGAAGCTTTCTTT. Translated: CASSPGQGYTEAFF.